The 8 T cell receptor beta chains presented below share a single source sample, sequenced in a study of blood T cell repertoires in COVID-19. Sequencing used immunoSEQ multiplex PCR; TCRdb keeps in-frame clones, though not all of them. The table has a few hundred thousand clones, around 90% seen once; the top ten hold about 18%. Sequenced: PBMCs or T cells enriched from blood (not recorded which). These receptors originate from a woman younger than 45 who had recovered from COVID-19.

V usage is TRBV4-3 and J usage is TRBJ1-3; D may be TRBD1 (5 bases). Trimming took off 4 bases at V and 2 bases at J, with 12 bases between the two ends. The CDR3 covers 15 residues. Germline CDR1 LGHNA, CDR2 YSLEER. CDR3 DNA: TGCGCCAGCAGCCCCGTCGGGGGAGCTGGAAACACCATATATTTT. Translated: CASSPVGGAGNTIYF.

The chain is built from TRBV7-8 and TRBJ2-5; possible D gene TRBD2, 6 bases. Trimming pared 5 bases from V and 5 bases from J, leaving 12 bases between. Germline CDR1 reads SGHVS; CDR2 reads FQNEAQ. The CDR3 is 13 amino acids. CDR3 in DNA: TGTGCCAGCAGCCCCAGGCTAGCGGAGACCCAGTACTTC. This gives the protein CASSPRLAETQYF.

This chain connects TRBV5-4 to TRBJ1-1, with D unresolved. Deletions cut 4 bases from V and 4 bases from J, with 17 bases between. The CDR3 runs to 15 residues. Germline values: CDR1 SGHNT, CDR2 YYREEE (reference sequence). The CDR3 reads CASSPIPEHRTEAFF. The DNA of the CDR3 is TGTGCCAGCAGCCCTATCCCCGAGCACCGCACTGAAGCTTTCTTT.

This chain uses TRBV3-1 (or the pseudogene TRBV3-2) with TRBJ1-6; TRBD1 agrees at 8 bases. V gave up 3 bases and J gave up 8 bases; unmatched junction bases: 6. The CDR3 contains 15 residues. The V gene's germline CDR1 is LGHDT and CDR2 YNNKEL (reference sequence). The CDR3 DNA follows: TGTGCCAGCAGCCACCGACAGGGGCAGGATTCACCCCTCCACTTT. Its translation: CASSHRQGQDSPLHF.

The chain joins TRBV19 to TRBJ2-4, with 8 bases lining up with TRBD1. This CDR3 contains 15 residues. Germline V gene sequence: CDR1 LNHDA, CDR2 SQIVND (reference sequence). The J segment lost 2 bases and the V segment lost 6 bases, leaving 6 bases of the junction unmatched. In DNA, the CDR3 is TGTGCCAGTAGAATCAGGGGGCATCCCAAAAACATTCAGTACTTC. Translated, it gives CASRIRGHPKNIQYF.

This clone was recorded once. The rearrangement links TRBV28 to TRBJ2-4; tentative D call: TRBD1 (6 bases). CDR3 length equals 16 residues. Germline V CDR1 and CDR2: MDHEN, SYDVKM. Trimming pared 4 bases from V and 9 bases from J, leaving 22 bases between. The CDR3: CASSSSGVNSLGIQYF. The CDR3 region has the DNA TGTGCCAGCAGTTCCTCAGGGGTCAATAGTTTAGGCATTCAGTACTTC.

This chain links TRBV5-5 with TRBJ1-2, with D uncertain. Germline loops: CDR1 SGHKS, CDR2 YYEKEE (reference sequence). This CDR3 comprises 14 residues. Trimming took off 0 bases at V and 4 bases at J, with 10 bases between the two ends. For the CDR3, the DNA is TGTGCCAGCAGCTTGGCCAACGAACTCTATGGCTACACCTTC. Protein product: CASSLANELYGYTF.

The chain employs TRBV11-2 and TRBJ2-3, with D perhaps matching TRBD2 (6 bases). Germline V CDR1 and CDR2: SGHAT, FQNNGV. V was trimmed by 5 bases and J by 0 bases, leaving 12 bases between them. CDR3 length: 15 amino acids. Written as DNA, the CDR3 is TGTGCCAGCAGCATCGGAGGGACTAGCACAGATACGCAGTATTTT. Amino acid sequence: CASSIGGTSTDTQYF.